Shown below are 21 T cell receptor beta chains from a single sample sequenced in a study of blood T cell repertoires in COVID-19. Measured with immunoSEQ multiplex PCR; TCRdb has only the in-frame clones, and not every one. Seen here are tens of thousands of clones, about 70% observed once, and the top ten hold roughly half. Sequencing input: peripheral blood. These receptors originate from a woman of 80 years or more with acute or convalescent COVID-19.

This chain joins TRBV12-1 and TRBJ2-7; the DNA was not compared with TRBD2, the D call given in the table. TRBV12-1 corresponds to a pseudogene. This CDR3 is 11 amino acids long. CDR3 bases: TGTGCCAGCAGCTTTCGAGACGAGCAGTACTTC. It specifies CASSFRDEQYF.

This clone was detected only a few times. The rearrangement uses TRBV30 and TRBJ1-5, with D possibly TRBD1 on 6 matching bases. Germline values: CDR1 GTSNPN, CDR2 SVGIG (reference sequence). CDR3 size: 13 residues. With 1 base removed from V and 7 bases from J, the gap between germline ends came to 11 bases. CDR3 coding DNA: TGTGCCTGGAGTGGTTGGCAGGGGCAGCCCCAGCATTTT. Translating gives CAWSGWQGQPQHF.

The chain links TRBV7-3 to TRBJ2-1; no reliable D call. The germline V gene encodes CDR1 SGHTA and CDR2 FQGTGA. V was pared by 0 bases and J by 9 bases, with 15 bases between. This CDR3 contains 15 residues. The CDR3 sequence is CASSLTALDSGEQFF. The CDR3 DNA reads as TGTGCCAGCAGCTTAACTGCCCTAGATTCGGGTGAGCAGTTCTTC.

The V gene is TRBV5-1, the J gene TRBJ2-1, with D perhaps matching TRBD2 (5 bases). Germline V gives CDR1 SGHRS, CDR2 YFSETQ. Deletions cut 5 bases from V and 6 bases from J, with 6 bases between. CDR3 length: 11 residues. The CDR3 DNA sequence: TGCGCCAGCAGGGACTTCAATGAGCAGTTCTTC. It codes for CASRDFNEQFF.

The rearrangement links TRBV29-1 to TRBJ1-1, with TRBD1 identical over 9 bases. J was trimmed by 3 bases and V by 5 bases; bases with no gene match: 4. The CDR3 length is 13 residues. Germline lookup yields CDR1 SQVTM and CDR2 ANQGSEA. In DNA form, the CDR3 reads TGCAGCGTTAGACAGGGGGTTTACACTGAAGCTTTCTTT. This gives the protein CSVRQGVYTEAFF. The full variable domain, rest sourced from reference TRBV29-1 and TRBJ1-1, is SAVISQKPSRDICQRGTSLTIQCQVDSQVTMMFWYRQQPGQSLTLIATANQGSEATYESGFVIDKFPISRPNLTFSTLTVSNMSPEDSSIYLCSVRQGVYTEAFFGQGTRLTVV.

The V and J genes are TRBV28 and TRBJ2-5; D gene uncertain. V shed 3 bases and J shed 5 bases, with 4 bases lying between them. The germline gives CDR1 MDHEN, CDR2 SYDVKM. The CDR3 contains 11 residues. DNA of the CDR3: TGTGCCAGCAGTTTCGGGGAGACCCAGTACTTC. It codes for CASSFGETQYF.

The gene calls are TRBV7-9 and TRBJ2-1, with D perhaps matching TRBD1 (6 bases). The CDR3 runs 15 residues. Per germline, CDR1 SEHNR and CDR2 FQNEAQ (reference sequence). V was cut by 6 bases and J by 6 bases, with 18 bases left in between. CDR3 loop: CASSHRAQGSNEQFF. In DNA, the CDR3 is TGTGCCAGCAGTCACCGGGCGCAGGGGTCCAATGAGCAGTTCTTC.

The DNA of the CDR3 is TGTGCCAGCAGCTTAGGCCGCGGTGCAATGGGCACTGAAGCTTTCTTT. Residues: CASSLGRGAMGTEAFF. The chain employs TRBV11-2 and TRBJ1-1; no clear D gene. This CDR3 spans 16 amino acids. Germline V gene sequence: CDR1 SGHAT, CDR2 FQNNGV. V lost 1 base, J lost 4 bases, and 16 bases lay in between.

This clone has only one observation. The chain carries TRBV5-4 and TRBJ1-1, with a tentative D call TRBD1 (6 bases). Trimming cost V 4 bases and J 5 bases, with 18 bases left between them. Germline-derived CDR1 and CDR2 are SGHNT and YYREEE (reference sequence). CDR3 length: 15 residues. The CDR3 bases are TGTGCCAGCAGCGGGCCGGGGGGCCGGAATACTGAAGCTTTCTTT. Translated, it gives CASSGPGGRNTEAFF.

This clone was detected only a few times. The gene calls are TRBV6-2 or TRBV6-3 and TRBJ2-5; D is possibly TRBD2 (5 bases). The CDR3 is made up of 17 amino acids. The V end was cut by 3 bases, the J end by 5 bases, with 22 bases between. Germline lookup yields CDR1 MNHEY and CDR2 SVGEGT. CDR3 sequence: CASSYDGGLGFWETQYF. The CDR3 DNA follows: TGTGCCAGCAGTTATGATGGAGGTTTGGGGTTCTGGGAGACCCAGTACTTC.

CDR3 DNA sequence: TGCAGCGCTGCGATACAGGGGTATTGGACTGAAGCTTTCTTT. Encoded protein: CSAAIQGYWTEAFF. The V and J genes are TRBV29-1 and TRBJ1-1; 7 bases map to TRBD1. The CDR3 spans 14 residues. Unmatched junction bases numbered 13, after V lost 7 bases and J lost 5 bases. The germline CDR1 and CDR2 sequences are SQVTM and ANQGSEA.

This clone appeared many times. The chain's CDR3 is CASSLAGANTGELFF. In DNA form, the CDR3 reads TGTGCCAGCAGCTTAGCAGGGGCCAACACCGGGGAGCTGTTTTTT. The rearrangement links TRBV11-3 to TRBJ2-2, with D possibly TRBD1 on 6 matching bases. Trimming removed 1 base at V and 2 bases at J, with 8 bases between. Germline V gives CDR1 SGHNT, CDR2 YENEEA. This CDR3 spans 15 amino acids.

The rearrangement links TRBV28 to TRBJ2-1; 10 bases fit TRBD2. The CDR3 is 14 amino acids. V trimming: 7 bases; J trimming: 6 bases; junction bases outside the gene matches: 6. Germline V gives CDR1 MDHEN, CDR2 SYDVKM. CDR3 nucleotide sequence: TGTGCCAGCAAAATTCTAGCGGGAGCCAATGAGCAGTTCTTC. It specifies CASKILAGANEQFF.

The chain carries TRBV7-9 and TRBJ2-3; a weak D match, TRBD2 (6 bases). Germline V gene data show CDR1 as SEHNR and CDR2 as FQNEAQ (reference sequence). The CDR3 loop spans 14 amino acids. V shed 4 bases and J shed 4 bases, with 12 bases lying between them. The CDR3 region is CASSWRGKSDTQYF. The CDR3 DNA reads as TGTGCCAGCAGCTGGCGGGGTAAATCAGATACGCAGTATTTT.

This clone was picked up a small number of times. CDR3 region: CASSQDGREPQHF. In DNA form, the CDR3 reads TGTGCCAGCAGCCAAGATGGCAGGGAGCCCCAGCATTTT. The chain uses TRBV4-2 and TRBJ1-5, with a possible D match to TRBD1 (5 bases). The germline gives CDR1 LGHNA, CDR2 YNFKEQ. The CDR3 has 13 amino acids. Trimming left V 0 bases short and J 8 bases short, with 8 bases between.

The chain employs TRBV5-5 and TRBJ1-6, with D perhaps matching TRBD1 (5 bases). Germline assignment: CDR1 SGHKS and CDR2 YYEKEE (reference sequence). The length of the CDR3 is 19 residues. V was clipped by 0 bases and J by 4 bases, with 20 bases between them. The CDR3 here is CASSLGQSSAMGYNSPLHF. CDR3 nucleotides: TGTGCCAGCAGCTTGGGACAGTCCTCCGCCATGGGGTATAATTCACCCCTCCACTTT. The full variable domain, completed using reference TRBV5-5 and TRBJ1-6, is DAGVTQSPTHLIKTRGQQVTLRCSPISGHKSVSWYQQVLGQGPQFIFQYYEKEERGRGNFPDRFSARQFPNYSSELNVNALLLGDSALYLCASSLGQSSAMGYNSPLHFGNGTRLTVT.

This chain joins TRBV24-1 and TRBJ2-2, with D perhaps matching TRBD2 (7 bases). Deletions cut 9 bases from V and 0 bases from J, with 10 bases between. Germline-derived CDR1 and CDR2 are KGHDR and SFDVKD. CDR3 length: 14 residues. The CDR3 DNA reads TGTGCCACCTGGGGGGGCTCGAACACCGGGGAGCTGTTTTTT. Encoded protein: CATWGGSNTGELFF.

About this clone: At one end the junction does not follow the germline gene, possibly because of a read error. The chain joins TRBV7-7 to TRBJ2-7; 10 positions agree with TRBD2. Germline V gives CDR1 SSHAT, CDR2 FNYEAQ (reference sequence). This CDR3 contains 15 residues. The CDR3 loop is CASSSSGTSAYEQYF. CDR3 coding DNA: TGTGCTAGCAGCTCATCCGGGACTAGCGCGTACGAGCAGTACTTC.

The rearrangement links TRBV15 to TRBJ1-5, with 7 bases identical to TRBD1. The ends lost 3 bases at V and 7 bases at J; junction bases unmatched: 12. The length of the CDR3 is 16 residues. Germline V gene sequence: CDR1 LNHNV, CDR2 YYDKDF (reference sequence). In DNA form, the CDR3 reads TGTGCCACCAGCAGTGGCCGACAGGGCCCTAGCCAGCCCCAGCATTTT. Translated: CATSSGRQGPSQPQHF. Together with reference TRBV15 and TRBJ1-5, the CDR3 gives the full variable domain: DAMVIQNPRYQVTQFGKPVTLSCSQTLNHNVMYWYQQKSSQAPKLLFHYYDKDFNNEADTPDNFQSRRPNTSFCFLDIRSPGLGDTAMYLCATSSGRQGPSQPQHFGDGTRLSIL.

The chain carries TRBV19 and TRBJ1-5, with unresolved D. The CDR3 spans 13 residues. The V end was cut by 7 bases, the J end by 8 bases, with 15 bases between. Germline lookup yields CDR1 LNHDA and CDR2 SQIVND (reference sequence). Here the CDR3 DNA reads TGTGCCAGTAAGGTGGCGCCTCGGGAGCCCCAGCATTTT. Translating it yields CASKVAPREPQHF.

The CDR3 region has the DNA TGTGCCAGCAGTGATCAGACTAGCGGGAGGAGGAATGAGCAGTTCTTC. It encodes CASSDQTSGRRNEQFF. The chain couples TRBV25-1 to TRBJ2-1, with TRBD2 matching over 13 bases. Losses at the gene ends were 3 bases for V and 7 bases for J; bases not matched to a gene: 6. Germline V gene lookup returns CDR1 MGHDK and CDR2 SYGVNS. This CDR3 region has 16 residues.